This TCR beta chain emerged from a study of blood T cell repertoires in COVID-19. Study in general: Acute and convalescent COVID-19 samples came from the United States, Italy and Spain.

J gave up 5 bases and V 4 bases, and 2 bases lay outside the gene matches. The CDR3 is made up of 13 amino acids. The germline V gene has CDR1 SGHNT and CDR2 YYREEE (reference sequence). TCRdb's copy holds only in-frame clones and misses some; the assay was immunoSEQ multiplex PCR. This table has 260,000 or so clones, about four fifths appearing once. Sequences were obtained from peripheral blood. The sequence was collected from a woman aged 80 or older with COVID-19, enrolled during active disease. V is TRBV5-4 and J is TRBJ2-5; 10 positions agree with TRBD1. CDR3 sequence (DNA): TGTGCCAGCAGCAGGGACAGGGGTGAGACCCAGTACTTC. Residues: CASSRDRGETQYF.